This T cell receptor beta chain was sequenced in a study of response to subunit inactivated influenza vaccine. TCRdb re-derived calls from the RT-PCR reads in MiXCR, one entry per CDR3 protein. This repertoire shows about 700,000 distinct CDR3 sequences, around a sixth found once; its top ten account for around 10%. Regarding the study as a whole: Seasonal influenza vaccination, on each occasion, was suggested by the authors to recruit few new T cells.

The trim removed 4 bases at V and 5 bases at J, leaving 7 bases unmatched. There are 15 residues in the CDR3. On this clonotype itself: The target antigen is unknown.

The material sequenced was PBMCs from blood, taken 11 to 12 days after vaccination. This clonotype was obtained from a man between 45 and 60 years old who received an inactivated influenza vaccine. V gene TRBV12-3 or TRBV12-4 combines with J gene TRBJ2-2, with 7 bases aligning to TRBD2. CDR3 coding DNA: TGTGCCAGCAGTTCTGGCTCAGCGGGGACCGGGGAGCTGTTTTTT. This codes for CASSSGSAGTGELFF.